This entry lists 30 T cell receptor beta chains sequenced from one sample in a study of glioma-infiltrating T cells. Using RNA template, CDR3s of TCR alpha and beta were amplified with iRepertoire arm-PCR. In TCRdb, the multiplex PCR reads were re-called with MiXCR into one record per CDR3 protein. This table holds fewer than 500,000 distinct CDR3 sequences, roughly two fifths found once. The sequencing sample was made of glioma tissue, nonneoplastic brain tissue, or PBMCs (not recorded which). Source of these receptors: a human donor with low-grade glioma or glioblastoma, undergoing nonglioma brain surgery, or in good health (not recorded which).

This clonotype was detected a few times. This chain connects TRBV4-2 to TRBJ2-1, with TRBD2 matching 8 bases. The CDR3 is made up of 15 amino acids. CDR1 LGHNA and CDR2 YNFKEQ come from the germline V gene. The junction had 5 bases not matched to a gene; V was cut back by 0 bases and J by 7 bases. The CDR3 loop reads CASSQDGTRSNEQFF. In nucleotides, the CDR3 is TGTGCCAGCAGCCAAGATGGGACTAGGTCGAATGAGCAGTTCTTC.

CDR3 DNA: TGCAGTGTCTCGTCCGGGACTAGCGGGAGGGGTCTAGAGACCCAGTACTTC. Translation gives CSVSSGTSGRGLETQYF. The chain couples TRBV20-1 to TRBJ2-5; TRBD2 agrees at 16 bases. This CDR3 spans 17 amino acids. Germline loops: CDR1 DFQATT, CDR2 SNEGSKA (reference sequence). V lost 7 bases to trimming and J lost 4 bases; unmatched junction nucleotides: 12.

The rearrangement links TRBV29-1 to TRBJ2-3; 9 bases are shared with TRBD1. V shed 4 bases, J shed 5 bases, and the junction held 1 base outside the gene matches. The CDR3 is 12 residues long. Germline V CDR1 and CDR2: SQVTM, ANQGSEA. The CDR3 DNA sequence: TGCAGCGTTGGACAGGGGGGAGATACGCAGTATTTT. Residues: CSVGQGGDTQYF.

The sample holds many counts of this clonotype. The gene calls are TRBV14 and TRBJ2-3, with TRBD1 as a possible D gene (6 bases). The CDR3 has 13 amino acids. Germline V lookup: CDR1 SGHDN, CDR2 FVKESK. Trimming removed 7 bases at V and 3 bases at J, with 11 bases between. CDR3 coding DNA: TGTGCCAGCAACAGGGCTGGGACAGATACGCAGTATTTT. It codes for CASNRAGTDTQYF.

J is TRBJ2-3 and V is TRBV11-3; tentative D call: TRBD2 (5 bases). The length of the CDR3 is 15 residues. CDR1 is SGHNT, CDR2 YENEEA, per germline. V was shortened by 9 bases and J by 2 bases, with 18 bases between the two germline ends. CDR3 amino acids: CASSPFRGSTDTQYF. In DNA form, the CDR3 reads TGTGCCAGTAGCCCTTTCCGGGGATCCACAGATACGCAGTATTTT. Full variable domain (rest looked up from reference TRBV11-3 and TRBJ2-3): EAGVVQSPRYKIIEKKQPVAFWCNPISGHNTLYWYLQNLGQGPELLIRYENEEAVDDSQLPKDRFSAERLKGVDSTLKIQPAELGDSAVYLCASSPFRGSTDTQYFGPGTRLTVL.

In this sample, this clonotype turned up once. The V gene is TRBV28, the J gene TRBJ2-1; D unclear. The CDR3 consists of 13 residues. CDR1 and CDR2 (germline): MDHEN, SYDVKM. Deletions cut 6 bases from V and 10 bases from J, with 16 bases between. The CDR3 here is CASSPKGSYEQFF. CDR3 nucleotide sequence: TGTGCCAGCAGCCCTAAGGGCTCCTACGAGCAGTTCTTC.

With respect to this clonotype: One base away lies a much larger clone, so this may be a sequencing read error. Since the CDR3 does not end with the conserved phenylalanine or tryptophan, this likely comes from a read error. The rearrangement uses TRBV28 and TRBJ1-1; D might be TRBD1 (6 bases). This CDR3 contains 13 residues. CDR1 is MDHEN and CDR2 is SYDVKM in the germline V gene. Between the trimmed V and J ends, which lost 5 bases and 4 bases, there was a span of 11 bases. The DNA for the CDR3 is TGTGCCAGCAGTGCCACAGGGTTCACTGAAGCTTTCTGT. Encoded protein: CASSATGFTEAFC.

This clonotype was seen many times. The chain combines TRBV20-1 with TRBJ2-5; 11 nucleotides line up with TRBD2. The length of the CDR3 is 16 residues. V lost 0 bases, J lost 4 bases, and 7 bases stayed unmatched. Germline values: CDR1 DFQATT, CDR2 SNEGSKA (reference sequence). CDR3 amino acids: CSARDPLAGGGETQYF. The CDR3 DNA sequence: TGCAGTGCTAGAGATCCTCTAGCGGGAGGAGGAGAGACCCAGTACTTC.

This sequence joins TRBV7-9 and TRBJ2-3, with TRBD2 matching 13 bases. V gave up 5 bases and J gave up 9 bases; unmatched junction bases: 17. The germline V gene has CDR1 SEHNR and CDR2 FQNEAQ (reference sequence). The CDR3 loop spans 18 amino acids. CDR3 residues: CASSRGLAGSRPFGTQYF. DNA for the CDR3: TGTGCCAGCAGCCGGGGACTAGCGGGATCCCGACCCTTCGGGACGCAGTATTTT.

This clonotype has a handful of counts. J is TRBJ1-2 and V is TRBV3-1, with D uncertain. The ends were cut back, 3 bases at V and 4 bases at J, with 12 bases in the middle. This CDR3 spans 14 amino acids. Germline V gene sequence: CDR1 LGHDT, CDR2 YNNKEL (reference sequence). The CDR3 loop reads CASSHGSTAYGYTF. The CDR3 DNA follows: TGTGCCAGCAGCCACGGCAGTACGGCCTATGGCTACACCTTC.

This chain joins TRBV7-3 and TRBJ2-5; TRBD2 matches 11 bases. The CDR3 consists of 16 residues. Germline V gene data show CDR1 as SGHTA and CDR2 as FQGTGA. V lost 4 bases to trimming and J lost 0 bases; unmatched junction nucleotides: 4. Here the CDR3 DNA reads TGTGCCAGCAGCTCCGGACTAGCGGGCGACCAAGAGACCCAGTACTTC. Encoded protein: CASSSGLAGDQETQYF.

Remarks on this clonotype: A much larger clone lies a single base off, so this may be a read error. The conserved final phenylalanine or tryptophan is absent from the CDR3, which likely points to a read error. The chain employs TRBV6-2 or TRBV6-3 and TRBJ2-1; TRBD2 agrees at 11 bases. This CDR3 has 17 residues. V shed 4 bases, J shed 4 bases, and the junction held 9 bases outside the gene matches. Germline V gene sequence: CDR1 MNHEY, CDR2 SVGEGT. Written as DNA, the CDR3 is TGTGCCAGCAGTTCCGGCGCTAGCGGGGGGTTTTACAATGAGCAGTTCCTC. This codes for CASSSGASGGFYNEQFL.

This clonotype was observed a few times. J is TRBJ2-1 and V is TRBV27; TRBD2 might be the D (6 bases). The germline CDR1 and CDR2 sequences are MNHEY and SMNVEV (reference sequence). The V end was cut by 0 bases, the J end by 9 bases, with 12 bases between. The CDR3 sequence is 14 residues long. CDR3 amino acids: CASSLSASEGEQFF. As DNA, the CDR3 is TGTGCCAGCAGTTTATCCGCTAGCGAGGGTGAGCAGTTCTTC.

This clonotype was recorded a few times. V usage is TRBV20-1 and J usage is TRBJ2-1; a weak D match, TRBD2 (5 bases). Trimming shortened V by 2 bases and J by 8 bases, and 19 bases separated the two germline ends. Germline CDR1 is DFQATT and CDR2 is SNEGSKA (reference sequence). This CDR3 spans 15 amino acids. Written as DNA, the CDR3 is TGCAGTGCTAGAAGAGGCTATCTACTAGTGGATGAGCAGTTCTTC. Its protein product is CSARRGYLLVDEQFF.

This clonotype was seen many times. The V and J genes are TRBV6-5 and TRBJ2-4, with D tentatively TRBD2 (6 bases). Trimming removed 8 bases at V and 8 bases at J, with 19 bases between. Germline CDR1 reads MNHEY; CDR2 reads SVGAGI. The CDR3 extends over 14 amino acids. The DNA of the CDR3 is TGTGCCAGCTGGACACAGACTACGGGAGACATTCAGTACTTC. It translates to CASWTQTTGDIQYF.

The CDR3 DNA is TGCGCCAGCAGCCCCCGGGGCATAGCGGGGGGGGGAGAGCAGTTCTTC. Translating gives CASSPRGIAGGGEQFF. The chain recombines TRBV4-1 with TRBJ2-1; 11 nucleotides match TRBD2. Germline V CDR1 and CDR2: MGHRA, YSYEKL. The junction had 12 bases not matched to a gene; V was cut back by 4 bases and J by 10 bases. The CDR3 extends over 16 amino acids.

This clonotype was seen more than once but under ten times. V and J are TRBV11-2 and TRBJ2-3; D possibly corresponds to TRBD2 (6 bases). Germline lookup yields CDR1 SGHAT and CDR2 FQNNGV. V shed 5 bases and J shed 8 bases, with 14 bases lying between them. The CDR3 has 13 residues. This CDR3 is CASSLLGGTTQYF. The CDR3 DNA sequence: TGTGCCAGCAGCCTCTTGGGGGGAACTACGCAGTATTTT. The variable domain in full, completed from reference TRBV11-2 and TRBJ2-3, reads EAGVAQSPRYKIIEKRQSVAFWCNPISGHATLYWYQQILGQGPKLLIQFQNNGVVDDSQLPKDRFSAERLKGVDSTLKIQPAKLEDSAVYLCASSLLGGTTQYFGPGTRLTVL.

This CDR3 is CSATTSGRALMCEQFF. In DNA, the CDR3 is TGCAGTGCCACGACTAGCGGGAGGGCCTTGATGTGTGAGCAGTTCTTC. The chain combines TRBV20-1 with TRBJ2-1, with 14 bases fitting TRBD2. J gave up 9 bases and V 6 bases, and 13 bases lay outside the gene matches. The CDR3 has 16 residues. Germline CDR1 and CDR2: DFQATT and SNEGSKA (reference sequence).

The chain uses TRBV2 and TRBJ1-1; D unresolved. Looked up from germline, CDR1 is SNHLY and CDR2 is FYNNEI. V was shortened by 6 bases and J by 1 base, with 9 bases between the two germline ends. This CDR3 has 13 amino acids. The CDR3 loop reads CASRKTGNTEAFF. CDR3 nucleotide sequence: TGTGCCAGCAGGAAAACGGGGAACACTGAAGCTTTCTTT.

This chain joins TRBV3-1 and TRBJ1-2, with TRBD1 identical over 8 bases. This CDR3 region has 13 residues. Unmatched junction bases numbered 9, after V lost 4 bases and J lost 11 bases. Per the germline V gene, CDR1 is LGHDT and CDR2 is YNNKEL (reference sequence). The CDR3, as DNA: TGTGCCAGCAGCCTGACCAGGGGGCCTGAATACACCTTC. Amino acid sequence: CASSLTRGPEYTF.

A note on this clonotype: A read error may explain this, as a much larger clone is one base away. V is TRBV27 and J is TRBJ2-1; 12 bases line up with TRBD2. Germline CDR1 and CDR2: MNHEY and SMNVEV (reference sequence). The CDR3 runs to 14 residues. The CDR3 reads CASTGLAGMNEKFF. In nucleotides, the CDR3 is TGTGCCAGCACAGGACTAGCGGGAATGAATGAGAAGTTCTTC.

The chain recombines TRBV20-1 with TRBJ2-7; TRBD2 is a possible D gene (5 bases). Germline V gene data show CDR1 as DFQATT and CDR2 as SNEGSKA (reference sequence). The CDR3 is made up of 15 amino acids. Trimming took 3 bases from V and 2 from J, leaving 17 bases between them. The CDR3: CSASPPPEEPYEQYF. For the CDR3, the DNA is TGCAGTGCTAGTCCCCCCCCGGAGGAGCCCTACGAGCAGTACTTC.

This chain links TRBV20-1 with TRBJ2-7; 8 bases are a match to TRBD1. CDR1 DFQATT and CDR2 SNEGSKA come from the germline V gene (reference sequence). This CDR3 is 14 amino acids long. Germline trimming cut 3 bases from V and 4 bases from J; bases unmatched to any gene: 8. The CDR3 reads CSASERTGFYEQYF. The CDR3 coding sequence is TGCAGTGCTAGCGAAAGGACAGGGTTTTACGAGCAGTACTTC.

To note about this clonotype: This may stem from a read error, because a much larger clone lies one nucleotide away. The chain joins TRBV20-1 to TRBJ2-7; D is perhaps TRBD1 (5 bases). Germline-derived CDR1 and CDR2 are DFQATT and SNEGSKA (reference sequence). The CDR3 runs to 13 residues. V was clipped by 3 bases and J by 1 base, with 10 bases between them. CDR3 protein: CSARVGDSYEQYF. DNA of the CDR3: TGCAGTGCTAGGGTAGGGGATTCCTACGAGCAGTACTTC.

The chain is built from TRBV19 and TRBJ1-2; D uncertain. Deletions cut 5 bases from V and 4 bases from J, with 11 bases between. Germline-derived CDR1 and CDR2 are LNHDA and SQIVND (reference sequence). The CDR3 extends over 13 amino acids. CDR3 protein: CASSLSEGYGYTF. In DNA, the CDR3 is TGTGCCAGTAGTTTATCAGAAGGCTATGGCTACACCTTC. Looking up the rest from reference TRBV19 and TRBJ1-2 gives the full variable domain: DGGITQSPKYLFRKEGQNVTLSCEQNLNHDAMYWYRQDPGQGLRLIYYSQIVNDFQKGDIAEGYSVSREKKESFPLTVTSAQKNPTAFYLCASSLSEGYGYTFGSGTRLTVV.

This clonotype was counted only a few times. This sequence joins TRBV29-1 and TRBJ1-2; D possibly corresponds to TRBD1 (6 bases). In germline, CDR1 is SQVTM, CDR2 ANQGSEA. The V end was cut by 4 bases, the J end by 2 bases, with 11 bases between. The CDR3 is 13 residues long. The CDR3 nucleotides are TGCAGCGTTGTCAGGGGTGCCAACTATGGCTACACCTTC. This gives the protein CSVVRGANYGYTF.

In its sample, this clonotype was seen many times. V gene TRBV6-1 combines with J gene TRBJ2-5; D gene ambiguous. The V and J ends lost 6 bases and 1 base respectively, with 12 bases between them. CDR1 MNHNS and CDR2 SASEGT come from the germline V gene. CDR3 length: 14 residues. In DNA form, the CDR3 reads TGTGCCAGCAGCCTTTTCGTCAGCCAAGAGACCCAGTACTTC. It encodes CASSLFVSQETQYF.

This clonotype showed up just a few times. This rearrangement joins TRBV5-1 to TRBJ1-6; tentatively, D is TRBD1 (6 bases). The germline V gene encodes CDR1 SGHRS and CDR2 YFSETQ. The length of the CDR3 is 14 residues. Deletions cut 1 base from V and 8 bases from J, with 10 bases between. The CDR3, as DNA: TGCGCCAGCAGCTTGCAGGGGACGGATTCACCCCTCCACTTT. This gives the protein CASSLQGTDSPLHF.

This clonotype was observed at least ten times. The chain carries TRBV28 and TRBJ2-7; D call uncertain. Germline V gene lookup returns CDR1 MDHEN and CDR2 SYDVKM. The CDR3 totals 13 residues. V lost 5 bases and J 3 bases, leaving 11 bases between the germline ends. CDR3 region: CASSTPVRYEQYF. CDR3 nucleotides: TGTGCCAGCAGTACCCCGGTTCGCTACGAGCAGTACTTC.

This rearrangement joins TRBV4-2 to TRBJ2-4; the D is unclear. V was trimmed by 5 bases and J by 10 bases, leaving 21 bases between them. The CDR3 extends over 15 amino acids. Germline V gives CDR1 LGHNA, CDR2 YNFKEQ. The CDR3 DNA reads as TGTGCCAGCAGCTTAATGGCAGGCCCGGGCAGGATTCAGTACTTC. Translating it yields CASSLMAGPGRIQYF.